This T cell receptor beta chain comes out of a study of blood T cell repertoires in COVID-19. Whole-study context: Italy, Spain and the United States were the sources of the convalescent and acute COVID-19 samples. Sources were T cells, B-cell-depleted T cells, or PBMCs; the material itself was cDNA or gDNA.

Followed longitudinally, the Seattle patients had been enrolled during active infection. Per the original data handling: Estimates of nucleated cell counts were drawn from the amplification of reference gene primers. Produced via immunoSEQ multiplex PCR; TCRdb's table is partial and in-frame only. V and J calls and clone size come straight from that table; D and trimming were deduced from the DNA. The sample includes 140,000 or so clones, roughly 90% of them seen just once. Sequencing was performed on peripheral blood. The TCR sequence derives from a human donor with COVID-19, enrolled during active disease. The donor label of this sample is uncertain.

CDR3 nucleotide sequence: TGTGCCAGCAGCTTAGGAGGGGACAGGGCGGGCACTGAAGCTTTCTTT. Translating gives CASSLGGDRAGTEAFF. This rearrangement joins TRBV13 to TRBJ1-1, with 9 bases aligning to TRBD1. The CDR3 has 16 residues. The V and J ends lost 0 bases and 4 bases, in that order; junction bases with no gene match: 6. The germline V gene has CDR1 PRHDT and CDR2 FYEKMQ (reference sequence).